These T cell receptor beta chains were read from a single sample in a study of early T cells in non-severe SARS-CoV-2 infection. From the 5' RACE reads, TCRdb called clonotypes with MiXCR, one entry per CDR3 protein. The sample has about 98,000 distinct CDR3 sequences, approximately 9.9% seen once. Sequenced material: whole blood. The receptors derive from an adult who was a healthcare worker with PCR-confirmed SARS-CoV-2 infection or an uninfected control (not recorded which). Each CDR3 is given with its conserved first and last residue. Each record gives: clone size, V gene, J gene, D gene, CDR3 protein, CDR3 DNA. A D gene is named only where the DNA matches it firmly. Clone size is stated in some rows and not others, as once, few, many or a class when expanded.

few	TRBV7-9	TRBJ2-2	NA	CASSFLLQYTGELFF	TGTGCCAGCAGCTTCTTATTACAGTACACCGGGGAGCTGTTTTTT
few	TRBV6-6	TRBJ1-5	TRBD1	CASSETGVSNQPQHF	TGTGCCAGCAGCGAAACAGGGGTTAGCAATCAGCCCCAGCATTTT
many	TRBV20-1	TRBJ2-3	TRBD2	CSAPSGGTDTQYF	TGCAGTGCTCCCAGCGGGGGAACAGATACGCAGTATTTT
NA	TRBV7-2	TRBJ2-4	NA	CASSLQLTNIQYF	TGTGCCAGCAGCTTACAGCTGACAAACATTCAGTACTTC
NA	TRBV29-1	TRBJ2-1	NA	CSVGPAYNEQFF	TGCAGCGTTGGACCGGCCTACAATGAGCAGTTCTTC
few	TRBV7-9	TRBJ1-4	NA	CASSLTVYVWDEKLFF	TGTGCCAGCAGCTTAACGGTATATGTTTGGGATGAAAAACTGTTTTTT
NA	TRBV6-5	TRBJ1-4	NA	CASSPGAEKLFF	TGTGCCAGCAGTCCCGGGGCTGAAAAACTGTTTTTT
few	TRBV2	TRBJ1-1	NA	CASSEAGPNTEAFF	TGTGCCAGCAGTGAAGCAGGGCCGAACACTGAAGCTTTCTTT
NA	TRBV6-5	TRBJ1-2	NA	CASKLSRDPFGYTF	TGTGCCAGCAAACTGAGCAGGGATCCGTTCGGCTACACCTTC
NA	TRBV28	TRBJ1-2	TRBD1	CASSLFKKLPGQEDGYTF	TGTGCCAGCAGTTTATTCAAAAAACTACCCGGACAGGAGGATGGCTACACCTTC
many	TRBV12-5	TRBJ1-5	TRBD1	CASAAGQGVGPQHF	TGTGCTAGTGCCGCCGGACAGGGAGTCGGGCCCCAGCATTTT
many	TRBV12-3/TRBV12-4	TRBJ1-3	NA	CASSLIASGNTIYF	TGTGCCAGCAGTTTAATCGCCTCTGGAAACACCATATATTTT
many	TRBV6-4	TRBJ2-7	NA	CASSLGESSYEQYF	TGTGCCAGCTCCCTCGGAGAAAGCTCCTACGAGCAGTACTTC
few	TRBV12-3/TRBV12-4	TRBJ1-4	NA	CASSRPGKEKLFF	TGTGCCAGCAGCAGACCGGGGAAGGAAAAACTGTTTTTT
NA	TRBV4-1	TRBJ1-1	TRBD1	CASSHPRTGTTEAFF	TGCGCCAGCAGCCATCCTAGGACAGGGACCACTGAAGCTTTCTTT
NA	TRBV10-3	TRBJ2-7	TRBD1	CAISERTGAPPYEQYF	TGTGCCATCAGTGAGCGGACAGGCGCCCCTCCCTACGAGCAGTACTTC
many	TRBV12-3/TRBV12-4	TRBJ2-1	TRBD1	CASSLGDRSSYNEQFF	TGTGCCAGCAGTTTAGGGGACAGGAGCTCCTACAATGAGCAGTTCTTC
few	TRBV9	TRBJ1-3	NA	CASSVAEHRDTIYF	TGTGCCAGCAGCGTAGCAGAGCACAGGGACACCATATATTTT
many	TRBV20-1	TRBJ1-1	NA	CSARDAAEEWTEAFF	TGCAGTGCTAGAGATGCGGCAGAAGAATGGACTGAAGCTTTCTTT
many	TRBV5-1	TRBJ2-5	NA	CASSLAPSETQYF	TGCGCCAGCAGCTTGGCTCCGTCGGAGACCCAGTACTTC
many	TRBV11-2	TRBJ2-3	TRBD1	CASSSWTGDEGDTQYF	TGTGCCAGCAGCTCTTGGACAGGGGACGAGGGAGATACGCAGTATTTT
many	TRBV9	TRBJ1-2	NA	CASSPARDRIYGYTF	TGTGCCAGCAGCCCCGCTCGTGACAGGATCTATGGCTACACCTTC
many	TRBV7-6	TRBJ2-7	TRBD1	CASSSSRTGDYEQYF	TGTGCCAGCAGCTCATCCCGGACAGGAGACTACGAGCAGTACTTC
few	TRBV5-6	TRBJ1-3	NA	CASSGVLRNTIYF	TGTGCCAGCAGCGGTGTACTTAGAAACACCATATATTTT
many	TRBV11-1	TRBJ1-2	TRBD1	CASSSGDRVDGYTF	TGTGCCAGCAGCTCAGGTGACAGGGTTGATGGCTACACCTTC
NA	TRBV5-1	TRBJ2-2	NA	CASTEGTGELFF	TGCGCCAGCACGGAGGGGACCGGGGAGCTGTTTTTT
NA	TRBV20-1	TRBJ2-1	NA	CSAVPLGGPSYNEQFF	TGCAGTGCTGTCCCCCTCGGGGGTCCCTCCTACAATGAGCAGTTCTTC
many	TRBV6-2/TRBV6-3	TRBJ2-1	NA	CATTIDSYNEQFF	TGTGCCACCACAATAGACTCCTACAATGAGCAGTTCTTC
NA	TRBV28	TRBJ1-5	NA	CASSRLNSNQPQHF	TGTGCCAGCAGTCGTCTGAATAGCAATCAGCCCCAGCATTTT
NA	TRBV6-5	TRBJ2-1	TRBD1	CASSQPGQGVHEQFF	TGTGCCAGCAGCCAACCGGGACAGGGGGTACATGAGCAGTTCTTC
NA	TRBV5-6	TRBJ2-4	TRBD1	CASSLVGDDRALEYF	TGTGCCAGCAGCTTGGTCGGGGATGACAGGGCACTGGAGTACTTC
many	TRBV20-1	TRBJ2-3	NA	CSAREVRGPSTDTQYF	TGCAGTGCTAGAGAAGTTCGGGGACCTAGCACAGATACGCAGTATTTT
NA	TRBV7-8	TRBJ2-3	NA	CTSSGWGSTDTQYF	TGTACCAGCAGTGGTTGGGGGAGCACAGATACGCAGTATTTT
NA	TRBV7-2	TRBJ2-7	TRBD1	CASSLAGQGLSEQYF	TGTGCCAGCAGCTTAGCGGGACAGGGCTTGTCCGAGCAGTACTTC
few	TRBV29-1	TRBJ2-5	NA	CSCSMGTTQYF	TGCAGCTGTTCCATGGGGACAACCCAGTACTTC
once	TRBV6-5	TRBJ2-3	NA	CASARRRDTQYF	TGTGCCAGCGCGAGGCGAAGGGATACGCAGTATTTT
NA	TRBV2	TRBJ2-2	TRBD2	CASRILAGNTGELFF	TGTGCCAGCAGAATACTAGCGGGGAACACCGGGGAGCTGTTTTTT
NA	TRBV7-9	TRBJ2-1	NA	CASSLSRANEQFF	TGTGCCAGCAGCCTATCTAGGGCCAATGAGCAGTTCTTC
few	TRBV29-1	TRBJ1-3	NA	CSVSRRNTIYF	TGCAGCGTTTCCCGTCGAAACACCATATATTTT
NA	TRBV5-1	TRBJ2-2	NA	CASSLQGTDTGELFF	TGCGCCAGCAGCCTCCAGGGGACCGACACCGGGGAGCTGTTTTTT
many	TRBV2	TRBJ2-5	NA	CASSEQEETQYF	TGTGCCAGCAGTGAACAAGAAGAGACCCAGTACTTC
few	TRBV7-2	TRBJ2-1	TRBD2	CASSPERTSGRGRNNEQFF	TGTGCCAGCAGCCCGGAACGGACTAGCGGGAGAGGTCGTAACAATGAGCAGTTCTTC
NA	TRBV5-1	TRBJ2-3	NA	CASSLNGGALLDTQYF	TGCGCCAGCAGCTTGAATGGGGGGGCCCTGCTCGATACGCAGTATTTT